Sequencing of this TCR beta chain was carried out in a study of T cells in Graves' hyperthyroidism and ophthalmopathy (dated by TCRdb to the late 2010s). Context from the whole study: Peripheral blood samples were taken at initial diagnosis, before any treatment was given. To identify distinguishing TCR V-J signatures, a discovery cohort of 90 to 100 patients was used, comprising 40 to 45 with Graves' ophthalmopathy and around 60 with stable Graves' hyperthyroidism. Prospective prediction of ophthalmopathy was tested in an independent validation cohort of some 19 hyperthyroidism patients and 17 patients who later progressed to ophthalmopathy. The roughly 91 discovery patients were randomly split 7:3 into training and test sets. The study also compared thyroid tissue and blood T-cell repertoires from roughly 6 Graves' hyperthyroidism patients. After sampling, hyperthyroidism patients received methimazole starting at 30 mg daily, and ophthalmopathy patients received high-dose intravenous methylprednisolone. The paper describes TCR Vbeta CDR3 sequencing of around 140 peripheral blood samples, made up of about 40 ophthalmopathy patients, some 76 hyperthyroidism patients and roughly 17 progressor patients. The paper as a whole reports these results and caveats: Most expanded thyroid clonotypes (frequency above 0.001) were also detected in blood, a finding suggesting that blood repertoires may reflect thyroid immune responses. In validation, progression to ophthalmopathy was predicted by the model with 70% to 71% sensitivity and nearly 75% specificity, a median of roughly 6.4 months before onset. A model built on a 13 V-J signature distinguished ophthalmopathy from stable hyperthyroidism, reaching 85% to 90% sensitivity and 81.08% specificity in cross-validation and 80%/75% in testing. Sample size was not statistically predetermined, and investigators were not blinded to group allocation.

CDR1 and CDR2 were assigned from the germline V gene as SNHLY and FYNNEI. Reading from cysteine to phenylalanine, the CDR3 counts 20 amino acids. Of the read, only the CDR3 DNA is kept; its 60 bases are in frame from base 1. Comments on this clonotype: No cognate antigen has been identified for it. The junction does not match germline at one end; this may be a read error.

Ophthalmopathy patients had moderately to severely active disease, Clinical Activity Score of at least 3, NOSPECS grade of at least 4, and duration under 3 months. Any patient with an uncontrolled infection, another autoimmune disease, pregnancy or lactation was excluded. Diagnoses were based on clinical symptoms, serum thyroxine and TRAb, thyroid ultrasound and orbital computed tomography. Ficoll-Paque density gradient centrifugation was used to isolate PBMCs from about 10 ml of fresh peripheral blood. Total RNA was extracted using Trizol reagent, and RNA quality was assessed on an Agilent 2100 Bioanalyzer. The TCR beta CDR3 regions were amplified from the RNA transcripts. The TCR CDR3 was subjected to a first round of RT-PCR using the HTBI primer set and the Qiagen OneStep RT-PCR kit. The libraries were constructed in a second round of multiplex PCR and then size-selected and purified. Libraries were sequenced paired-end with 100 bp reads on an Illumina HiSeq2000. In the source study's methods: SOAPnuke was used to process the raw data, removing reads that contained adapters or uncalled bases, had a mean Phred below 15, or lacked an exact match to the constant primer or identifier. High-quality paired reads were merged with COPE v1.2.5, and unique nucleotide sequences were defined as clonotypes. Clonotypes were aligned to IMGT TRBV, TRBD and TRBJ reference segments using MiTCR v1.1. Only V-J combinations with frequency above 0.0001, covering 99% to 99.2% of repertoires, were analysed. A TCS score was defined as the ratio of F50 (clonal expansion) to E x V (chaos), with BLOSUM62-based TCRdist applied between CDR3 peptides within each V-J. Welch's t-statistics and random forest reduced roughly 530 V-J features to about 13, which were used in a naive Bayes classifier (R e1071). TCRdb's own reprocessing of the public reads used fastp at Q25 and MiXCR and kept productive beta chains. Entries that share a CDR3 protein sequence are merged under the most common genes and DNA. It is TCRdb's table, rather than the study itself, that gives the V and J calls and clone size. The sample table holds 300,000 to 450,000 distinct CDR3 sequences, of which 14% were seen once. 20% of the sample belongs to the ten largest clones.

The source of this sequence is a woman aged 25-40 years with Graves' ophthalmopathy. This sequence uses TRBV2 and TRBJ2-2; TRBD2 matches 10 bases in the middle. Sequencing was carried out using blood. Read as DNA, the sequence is TGTGCTAGCAGTGAGTTCGGCCTAGCGGGGGAGTATATTCGCACCGGGGAGCTGTTTTTT. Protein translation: CASSEFGLAGEYIRTGELFF.